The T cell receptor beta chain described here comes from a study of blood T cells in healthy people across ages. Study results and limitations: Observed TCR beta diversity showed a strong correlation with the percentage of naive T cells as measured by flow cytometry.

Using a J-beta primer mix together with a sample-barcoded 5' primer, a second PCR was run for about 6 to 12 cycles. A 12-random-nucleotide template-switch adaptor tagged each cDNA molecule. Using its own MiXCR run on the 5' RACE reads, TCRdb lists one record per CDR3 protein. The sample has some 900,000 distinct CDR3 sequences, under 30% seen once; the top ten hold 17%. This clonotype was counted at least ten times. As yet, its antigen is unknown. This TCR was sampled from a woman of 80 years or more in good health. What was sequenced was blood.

The CDR3 spells CASSFRGQLTIYEQYF. The CDR3 DNA reads TGTGCCAGCAGTTTTCGGGGACAGTTGACAATCTACGAGCAGTACTTC. The genes are TRBV27 and TRBJ2-7; 7 bases line up with TRBD1. There are 16 residues in the CDR3. Germline lookup yields CDR1 MNHEY and CDR2 SMNVEV (reference sequence). V dropped 3 bases and J dropped 3; count of bases not matched to a gene: 11.